This T cell receptor (beta chain) was captured by sequencing in a study of blood T cell repertoires in COVID-19. Study-wide context: COVID-19 samples from acute and convalescent phases originated in the United States, Italy and Spain.

Per the original data handling: Amplification from reference gene primers served as the basis for estimated nucleated cell counts. Sequenced by immunoSEQ multiplex PCR; TCRdb stores in-frame clones only, minus some. V, J and clone size were drawn from that table, and D and trimming were deduced from the DNA. Seen here are about 20,000 clones, around 79% observed once, and the top ten hold roughly three fifths. This clonotype was obtained from an elderly man with acute or convalescent COVID-19. The sequenced sample consisted of peripheral blood.

The CDR3 here is CASSPLAGYATGELFF. CDR3 in DNA: TGTGCCAGCTCACCACTTGCAGGGTATGCCACCGGGGAGCTGTTTTTT. The chain recombines TRBV18 with TRBJ2-2; a weak D match, TRBD1 (5 bases). This CDR3 is built from 16 residues. CDR1 KGHSH and CDR2 LQKENI come from the germline V gene. V lost 1 base and J lost 4, with 13 bases in between.